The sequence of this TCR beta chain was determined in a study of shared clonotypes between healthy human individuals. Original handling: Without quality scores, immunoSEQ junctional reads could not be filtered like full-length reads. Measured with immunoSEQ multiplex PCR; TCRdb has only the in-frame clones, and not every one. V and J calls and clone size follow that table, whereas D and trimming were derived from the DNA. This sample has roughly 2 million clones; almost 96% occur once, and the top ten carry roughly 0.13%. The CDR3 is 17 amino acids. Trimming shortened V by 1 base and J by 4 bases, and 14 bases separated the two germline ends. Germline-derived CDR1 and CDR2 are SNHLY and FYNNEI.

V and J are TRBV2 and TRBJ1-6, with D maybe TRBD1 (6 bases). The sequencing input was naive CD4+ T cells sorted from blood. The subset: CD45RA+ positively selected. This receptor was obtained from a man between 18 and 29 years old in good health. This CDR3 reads CASSEEFRTEYNSPLHF. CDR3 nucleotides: TGTGCCAGCAGTGAAGAGTTTAGGACAGAGTATAATTCACCCCTCCACTTT.